These T cell receptor beta chains were read from a single sample in a study of response to subunit inactivated influenza vaccine. Each CDR3 protein is one row after TCRdb ran MiXCR on the RT-PCR reads. The data contain about 540,000 distinct CDR3 sequences, roughly 23% of them singletons. In addition, the sample was reused for a study of T cells expressing NK-cell markers.

The material was CD4+ T cells sorted from PBMCs, obtained 11 to 12 days after vaccination. The source is a man aged 45-65 years who received an inactivated influenza vaccine. Each CDR3 is given with its conserved first and last residue. The D gene is left open where the match is weak. Only some rows state a clone size, as once, few, many or a class for expanded clones.

clone_size: many; d_call: .; v_call: TRBV2; j_call: TRBJ2-1; cdr3_aa: CASTRLLYNEQFF; cdr3_nt: TGTGCCAGCACACGACTCCTTTACAATGAGCAGTTCTTC
clone_size: .; d_call: TRBD2; v_call: TRBV6-1; j_call: TRBJ2-3; cdr3_aa: CASSVTGTSGLVDTQYF; cdr3_nt: TGTGCCAGCAGTGTTACCGGGACTAGCGGTTTGGTAGATACGCAGTATTTT
clone_size: few; d_call: TRBD1; v_call: TRBV6-2/TRBV6-3; j_call: TRBJ2-7; cdr3_aa: CASSDTGVDEQYF; cdr3_nt: TGTGCCAGCAGCGACACAGGGGTGGACGAGCAGTACTTC
clone_size: few; d_call: TRBD1; v_call: TRBV27; j_call: TRBJ1-1; cdr3_aa: CASSATGWGTEAFF; cdr3_nt: TGTGCCAGCAGTGCGACAGGGTGGGGCACTGAAGCTTTCTTT
clone_size: .; d_call: .; v_call: TRBV7-2; j_call: TRBJ1-1; cdr3_aa: CASSSSLQLNTEAFF; cdr3_nt: TGTGCCAGCAGCTCCTCTTTACAGCTTAACACTGAAGCTTTCTTT
clone_size: .; d_call: TRBD2; v_call: TRBV4-3; j_call: TRBJ2-3; cdr3_aa: CASSHLTSGRTDTQYF; cdr3_nt: TGCGCCAGCAGCCATCTAACTAGCGGGAGGACGGATACGCAGTATTTT
clone_size: .; d_call: .; v_call: TRBV25-1; j_call: TRBJ2-6; cdr3_aa: CASSRGGPVGSGANVLTF; cdr3_nt: TGTGCCAGCAGTAGGGGGGGACCAGTGGGCTCTGGGGCCAACGTCCTGACTTTC
clone_size: few; d_call: TRBD1; v_call: TRBV11-2; j_call: TRBJ2-7; cdr3_aa: CASGQGIYEQYF; cdr3_nt: TGTGCCAGCGGACAGGGAATCTACGAGCAGTACTTC
clone_size: .; d_call: .; v_call: TRBV5-1; j_call: TRBJ2-3; cdr3_aa: CASSLEGGSPDTQYF; cdr3_nt: TGCGCCAGCAGCTTGGAAGGGGGTAGTCCAGATACGCAGTATTTT
clone_size: few; d_call: .; v_call: TRBV12-3/TRBV12-4; j_call: TRBJ2-1; cdr3_aa: CASSPPHEQFF; cdr3_nt: TGTGCCAGCAGCCCCCCCCATGAGCAGTTCTTC
clone_size: few; d_call: .; v_call: TRBV20-1; j_call: TRBJ2-1; cdr3_aa: CSARQTLRTNEQFF; cdr3_nt: TGCAGTGCTAGACAGACTCTTAGAACCAATGAGCAGTTCTTC
clone_size: .; d_call: .; v_call: TRBV21-1; j_call: TRBJ2-7; cdr3_aa: CASSNLSQGEQYF; cdr3_nt: TGTGCCAGCAGCAATCTATCCCAGGGAGAGCAGTACTTC
clone_size: few; d_call: .; v_call: TRBV2; j_call: TRBJ2-5; cdr3_aa: CASKGEETQYF; cdr3_nt: TGTGCCAGCAAAGGGGAAGAGACCCAGTACTTC
clone_size: .; d_call: .; v_call: TRBV2; j_call: TRBJ2-3; cdr3_aa: CASKQETDTQYF; cdr3_nt: TGTGCCAGCAAACAGGAAACAGATACGCAGTATTTT
clone_size: .; d_call: TRBD1; v_call: TRBV24-1; j_call: TRBJ2-5; cdr3_aa: CATSDFGDRDQETQYF; cdr3_nt: TGTGCCACCAGTGATTTCGGGGACAGGGACCAAGAGACCCAGTACTTC
clone_size: few; d_call: TRBD2; v_call: TRBV5-1; j_call: TRBJ2-1; cdr3_aa: CASSLLAGAPNEQFF; cdr3_nt: TGCGCCAGCAGCCTGCTAGCGGGGGCCCCCAATGAGCAGTTCTTC
clone_size: .; d_call: TRBD2; v_call: TRBV29-1; j_call: TRBJ2-4; cdr3_aa: CSVERVAGVGKNIQYF; cdr3_nt: TGCAGCGTTGAACGGGTAGCGGGAGTTGGTAAAAACATTCAGTACTTC
clone_size: .; d_call: TRBD2; v_call: TRBV4-2; j_call: TRBJ2-1; cdr3_aa: CASSQGTISGSGSNEQFF; cdr3_nt: TGTGCCAGCAGCCAAGGGACTATTAGCGGGAGTGGGTCCAATGAGCAGTTCTTC
clone_size: .; d_call: TRBD1; v_call: TRBV6-1; j_call: TRBJ1-1; cdr3_aa: CASSDRGKNTEAFF; cdr3_nt: TGTGCCAGCAGCGACAGGGGCAAGAACACTGAAGCTTTCTTT
clone_size: .; d_call: TRBD2; v_call: TRBV4-1; j_call: TRBJ2-1; cdr3_aa: CASSQGIAGSGVQFF; cdr3_nt: TGCGCCAGCAGCCAAGGGATAGCGGGGTCAGGTGTGCAGTTCTTC
clone_size: .; d_call: .; v_call: TRBV6-1; j_call: TRBJ1-3; cdr3_aa: CASKPRTVSGNTIYF; cdr3_nt: TGTGCCAGCAAGCCCCGGACAGTCTCTGGAAACACCATATATTTT
clone_size: .; d_call: .; v_call: TRBV20-1; j_call: TRBJ2-3; cdr3_aa: CSANKGSTDTQYF; cdr3_nt: TGCAGTGCTAATAAGGGGAGCACAGATACGCAGTATTTT
clone_size: few; d_call: .; v_call: TRBV14; j_call: TRBJ2-7; cdr3_aa: CASSQVAGAYEQYF; cdr3_nt: TGTGCCAGCAGCCAAGTAGCAGGGGCCTACGAGCAGTACTTC
clone_size: .; d_call: TRBD1; v_call: TRBV30; j_call: TRBJ2-7; cdr3_aa: CACQGQATYEQYF; cdr3_nt: TGTGCCTGCCAGGGACAGGCCACCTACGAGCAGTACTTC
clone_size: few; d_call: .; v_call: TRBV20-1; j_call: TRBJ2-7; cdr3_aa: CSAGDRYSYEQYF; cdr3_nt: TGCAGTGCTGGGGACCGGTACTCCTACGAGCAGTACTTC
clone_size: few; d_call: TRBD1; v_call: TRBV4-3; j_call: TRBJ1-3; cdr3_aa: CASSRSGTGGNTIYF; cdr3_nt: TGCGCCAGCAGCCGCTCCGGGACAGGGGGAAACACCATATATTTT
clone_size: .; d_call: .; v_call: TRBV9; j_call: TRBJ2-1; cdr3_aa: CASSVGREERQQFF; cdr3_nt: TGTGCCAGCAGCGTTGGCAGGGAGGAGAGACAGCAGTTCTTC
clone_size: few; d_call: TRBD2; v_call: TRBV12-3/TRBV12-4; j_call: TRBJ2-5; cdr3_aa: CASSLAGKTQYF; cdr3_nt: TGTGCCAGCAGTCTAGCGGGGAAGACCCAGTACTTC
clone_size: .; d_call: TRBD2; v_call: TRBV20-1; j_call: TRBJ2-1; cdr3_aa: CSAGGTSGHYNEQFF; cdr3_nt: TGCAGTGCTGGTGGGACTAGCGGGCATTACAATGAGCAGTTCTTC
clone_size: once; d_call: .; v_call: TRBV7-2; j_call: TRBJ1-4; cdr3_aa: CASSRRTRVGEKLFF; cdr3_nt: TGTGCCAGCAGCCGCAGGACACGGGTTGGAGAAAAACTGTTTTTT
clone_size: .; d_call: .; v_call: TRBV18; j_call: TRBJ1-1; cdr3_aa: CASSTTGDTEAFF; cdr3_nt: TGTGCCAGCTCAACGACAGGAGACACTGAAGCTTTCTTT
clone_size: few; d_call: TRBD2; v_call: TRBV20-1; j_call: TRBJ2-1; cdr3_aa: CSAVTLAGGLNEQFF; cdr3_nt: TGCAGTGCTGTTACACTAGCGGGGGGTTTAAATGAGCAGTTCTTC
clone_size: many; d_call: .; v_call: TRBV20-1; j_call: TRBJ2-5; cdr3_aa: CSANLAPIQETQYF; cdr3_nt: TGCAGTGCTAACCTAGCGCCAATCCAAGAGACCCAGTACTTC
clone_size: .; d_call: .; v_call: TRBV5-1; j_call: TRBJ2-3; cdr3_aa: CASRSAPTDTQYF; cdr3_nt: TGCGCCAGCAGAAGCGCACCCACAGATACGCAGTATTTT
clone_size: .; d_call: .; v_call: TRBV28; j_call: TRBJ1-1; cdr3_aa: CASSLPMRNTEAFF; cdr3_nt: TGTGCCAGCAGCCTTCCAATGAGAAACACTGAAGCTTTCTTT
clone_size: .; d_call: .; v_call: TRBV5-1; j_call: TRBJ2-5; cdr3_aa: CASSSGQIRTNQETQYF; cdr3_nt: TGCGCCAGCAGCTCGGGACAAATAAGAACCAACCAAGAGACCCAGTACTTC
clone_size: .; d_call: .; v_call: TRBV5-1; j_call: TRBJ1-5; cdr3_aa: CASSLGTANQPQHF; cdr3_nt: TGCGCCAGCAGCTTGGGGACAGCGAATCAGCCCCAGCATTTT
clone_size: .; d_call: .; v_call: TRBV12-3/TRBV12-4; j_call: TRBJ1-2; cdr3_aa: CASRLGGDYGYTF; cdr3_nt: TGTGCCAGCAGACTCGGGGGAGACTATGGCTACACCTTC
clone_size: .; d_call: .; v_call: TRBV28; j_call: TRBJ2-7; cdr3_aa: CASSSASGGKFYEQYF; cdr3_nt: TGTGCCAGCAGTTCGGCGTCGGGCGGGAAGTTCTACGAGCAGTACTTC
clone_size: few; d_call: TRBD2; v_call: TRBV4-2; j_call: TRBJ2-1; cdr3_aa: CASSQDWTSGYNEQFF; cdr3_nt: TGTGCCAGCAGCCAAGATTGGACTAGCGGGTACAATGAGCAGTTCTTC
clone_size: few; d_call: .; v_call: TRBV5-1; j_call: TRBJ1-5; cdr3_aa: CASSRDGESGPQHF; cdr3_nt: TGCGCCAGCAGCCGCGACGGTGAATCAGGCCCCCAGCATTTT
clone_size: .; d_call: .; v_call: TRBV6-2/TRBV6-3; j_call: TRBJ1-2; cdr3_aa: CASSSPRQPIYIYGYTF; cdr3_nt: TGTGCCAGCAGTTCCCCTCGACAGCCTATTTACATCTATGGCTACACCTTC
clone_size: .; d_call: .; v_call: TRBV2; j_call: TRBJ2-5; cdr3_aa: CASKGSQETQYF; cdr3_nt: TGTGCCAGCAAGGGTTCCCAAGAGACCCAGTACTTC
clone_size: few; d_call: .; v_call: TRBV28; j_call: TRBJ2-1; cdr3_aa: CASSPGGRGEQFF; cdr3_nt: TGTGCCAGCAGCCCCGGGGGGCGCGGTGAGCAGTTCTTC
clone_size: .; d_call: .; v_call: TRBV4-3; j_call: TRBJ2-7; cdr3_aa: CASSLQLGRTYEQYF; cdr3_nt: TGCGCCAGCAGCCTACAACTGGGCAGGACCTACGAGCAGTACTTC
clone_size: few; d_call: .; v_call: TRBV7-2; j_call: TRBJ2-2; cdr3_aa: CASSYLQGNTGELFF; cdr3_nt: TGTGCCAGCAGCTACCTACAGGGTAACACCGGGGAGCTGTTTTTT
clone_size: .; d_call: TRBD2; v_call: TRBV4-1; j_call: TRBJ2-3; cdr3_aa: CASSQGLAGATSTDTQYF; cdr3_nt: TGCGCCAGCAGCCAAGGACTAGCGGGAGCGACTAGCACAGATACGCAGTATTTT
clone_size: many; d_call: TRBD2; v_call: TRBV6-5; j_call: TRBJ2-1; cdr3_aa: CASSYSTSGKYNEQFF; cdr3_nt: TGTGCCAGCAGTTACTCGACTAGCGGAAAGTACAATGAGCAGTTCTTC
clone_size: few; d_call: TRBD2; v_call: TRBV30; j_call: TRBJ2-7; cdr3_aa: CAWNGQGLADFISYEQYF; cdr3_nt: TGTGCCTGGAACGGACAGGGACTAGCGGACTTCATTTCCTACGAGCAGTACTTC
clone_size: few; d_call: .; v_call: TRBV6-1; j_call: TRBJ2-3; cdr3_aa: CASSPVGSYTDTQYF; cdr3_nt: TGTGCCAGCAGCCCGGTCGGCAGCTACACAGATACGCAGTATTTT
clone_size: many; d_call: .; v_call: TRBV5-1; j_call: TRBJ1-1; cdr3_aa: CASSLAKGRTEAFF; cdr3_nt: TGCGCCAGCAGCTTGGCCAAGGGAAGGACTGAAGCTTTCTTT
clone_size: few; d_call: .; v_call: TRBV6-2/TRBV6-3; j_call: TRBJ1-1; cdr3_aa: CASTRDGNTEAFF; cdr3_nt: TGTGCCAGCACTCGCGACGGGAACACTGAAGCTTTCTTT
clone_size: few; d_call: TRBD1; v_call: TRBV24-1; j_call: TRBJ2-1; cdr3_aa: CATSDVSTGGEQFF; cdr3_nt: TGTGCCACCAGTGATGTTTCCACAGGGGGTGAGCAGTTCTTC
clone_size: .; d_call: .; v_call: TRBV5-1; j_call: TRBJ1-1; cdr3_aa: CASSLGAGEWTEAFF; cdr3_nt: TGCGCCAGCAGCTTGGGGGCCGGGGAATGGACTGAAGCTTTCTTT
clone_size: .; d_call: .; v_call: TRBV6-2/TRBV6-3; j_call: TRBJ1-2; cdr3_aa: CASRLTVYGYTF; cdr3_nt: TGTGCCAGCAGGTTGACAGTCTATGGCTACACCTTC
clone_size: few; d_call: .; v_call: TRBV3-1; j_call: TRBJ2-5; cdr3_aa: CASSQVGRAQGTQYF; cdr3_nt: TGTGCCAGCAGCCAAGTGGGACGGGCCCAGGGGACCCAGTACTTC
clone_size: many; d_call: TRBD1; v_call: TRBV20-1; j_call: TRBJ2-4; cdr3_aa: CSARPQGASKNIQYF; cdr3_nt: TGCAGTGCTAGACCCCAGGGGGCTAGCAAAAACATTCAGTACTTC
clone_size: few; d_call: TRBD2; v_call: TRBV5-6; j_call: TRBJ2-1; cdr3_aa: CASRLAAEQFF; cdr3_nt: TGTGCCAGCAGACTAGCGGCCGAGCAGTTCTTC